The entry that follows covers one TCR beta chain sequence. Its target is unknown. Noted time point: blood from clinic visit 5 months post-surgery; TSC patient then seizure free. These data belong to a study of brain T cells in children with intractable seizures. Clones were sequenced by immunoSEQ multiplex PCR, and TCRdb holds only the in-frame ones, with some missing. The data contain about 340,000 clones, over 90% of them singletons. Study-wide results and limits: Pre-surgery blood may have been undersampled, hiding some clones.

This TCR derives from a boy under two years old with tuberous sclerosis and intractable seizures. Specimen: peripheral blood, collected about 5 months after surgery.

The CDR3, as DNA: TGTGCCAGCAGTTACGGACAGAAGGACATTCAGTACTTC. It translates to CASSYGQKDIQYF. The J gene is TRBJ2-4, the V gene TRBV6-5; D possibly corresponds to TRBD1 (6 bases). Deletions cut 2 bases from V and 8 bases from J, with 10 bases between. The CDR3 sequence is 13 residues long. In germline, CDR1 is MNHEY, CDR2 SVGAGI.